This T cell receptor (beta chain) is drawn from a study of shared clonotypes between healthy human individuals. The study, taken as a whole, reports: What limited the represented genetic and exposure-history diversity was the small number of donors. In four donors, about 5% of naive CD4 clonotypes appeared in common. An anticipated effect of sequencing depth on clonotype sharing among donors was recognized. What naive subsets generally showed was a larger estimated richness than memory subsets showed.

Clones were sequenced by immunoSEQ multiplex PCR, and TCRdb holds only the in-frame ones, with some missing. The sample has around 1.1 million clones, about 80% seen once. V shed 6 bases and J 4 bases; nucleotides not matched to a gene: 9. Germline CDR1 is MNHNS and CDR2 is SASEGT. CDR3 length: 14 residues. As concerns this clone: Its antigen is unknown.

The chain uses TRBV6-1 and TRBJ2-7; TRBD1 aligns across 7 bases. The sequencing sample was made of memory CD4+ T cells from PBMCs. Subset of the sample: CD45RA-negative fraction. The sequence was obtained from a man younger than 35 in good health. Some clones in this sample may be carry-over from other donors' samples. CDR3 in amino acids: CASRRGTGAYEQYF. CDR3 in DNA: TGTGCCAGCAGGAGGGGAACAGGGGCTTACGAGCAGTACTTC.